This T cell receptor (beta chain) originates from a study of blood T cell repertoires in COVID-19. Participants were placed into cohorts based on the clinical history they reported. TCRdb's copy holds only in-frame clones and misses some; the assay was immunoSEQ multiplex PCR. Among roughly 330,000 clones listed, 70% to 90% were seen once. The sequencing input was PBMCs or T cells enriched from blood (not recorded which). This clonotype was sampled from a woman aged 25-40 years who had recovered from COVID-19.

Here the CDR3 DNA reads TGTGCCAGCAGTTACAGTCGATCAGGGGGCAATCAGCCCCAGCATTTT. This codes for CASSYSRSGGNQPQHF. V and J are TRBV6-2 or TRBV6-3 and TRBJ1-5; D is perhaps TRBD1 (6 bases). The CDR3 totals 16 residues. Per germline, CDR1 MNHEY and CDR2 SVGEGT. Deletions cut 2 bases from V and 2 bases from J, with 13 bases between.